This T cell receptor (beta chain) was sequenced for a study of T cell changes during pregnancy in multiple sclerosis. Method: immunoSEQ multiplex PCR; TCRdb's copy keeps in-frame clones and lacks some. This repertoire shows around 58,000 clones, roughly nine tenths found once; its top ten account for 0.4% to 0.5%. The J segment lost 6 bases and the V segment lost 5 bases, leaving 18 bases of the junction unmatched. CDR1 is LNHDA and CDR2 is SQIVND in the germline V gene (reference sequence). There are 17 residues in the CDR3. The sample in question was CD4+ T cells from peripheral blood mononuclear cells, obtained after pregnancy. V usage is TRBV19 and J usage is TRBJ2-7; 8 bases fit TRBD1. The TCR was taken from a female donor in good health, enrolled as a control in a pregnancy study. The chain's CDR3 is CASSPGQGIVVWGEQYF. The CDR3 DNA reads TGTGCCAGTAGTCCAGGACAGGGAATTGTGGTTTGGGGCGAGCAGTACTTC.